Below are 25 T cell receptor beta chains sequenced from a single sample in a study of cytomegalovirus exposure and HLA in healthy donors. Amplification used 60 Vbeta primers and 13 Jbeta primers. Clones were read by immunoSEQ multiplex PCR, and TCRdb kept only the in-frame ones, dropping some. The table records 110,000 to 150,000 clones, just under 85% of them present only once. The sample was PBMCs. The receptors were sampled from a woman aged 55-69 years in good health and CMV-seropositive.

The chain has TRBV7-6 and TRBJ2-5; weak D call: TRBD2 (5 bases). Germline CDR1 reads SGHVS; CDR2 reads FNYEAQ. CDR3 length: 13 residues. The ends were cut back, 4 bases at V and 9 bases at J, with 15 bases in the middle. In DNA form, the CDR3 reads TGTGCCAGCAGCTCCCTCGACGGGGAGTCCCAGTACTTC. Translating it yields CASSSLDGESQYF.

This rearrangement joins TRBV10-2 to TRBJ1-2; 8 bases align to TRBD1. CDR3 length: 15 amino acids. Germline CDR1 and CDR2: WSHSY and SAAADI. V gave up 6 bases and J gave up 3 bases; unmatched junction bases: 9. CDR3 protein: CASRAGTGGDYGYTF. As DNA, the CDR3 is TGCGCCAGCAGGGCCGGGACAGGAGGGGACTATGGCTACACCTTC.

This chain connects TRBV19 to TRBJ2-1; 7 bases agree with TRBD1. This CDR3 is 14 amino acids long. Germline CDR1 reads LNHDA; CDR2 reads SQIVND (reference sequence). V lost 7 bases and J lost 5; bases outside the gene matches: 8. CDR3 amino acids: CASNPGTADNEQFF. In nucleotides, the CDR3 is TGTGCCAGTAACCCCGGGACAGCCGACAATGAGCAGTTCTTC.

The CDR3 nucleotides read TGTGCCACCGAGCAGGGGGCTGGGGAGCAGTACTTC. This gives the protein CATEQGAGEQYF. This chain uses TRBV6-5 with TRBJ2-7, with 8 positions matching TRBD1. Germline CDR1 is MNHEY and CDR2 is SVGAGI. V trimming: 10 bases; J trimming: 7 bases; junction bases outside the gene matches: 9. CDR3 length equals 12 residues.

The gene calls are TRBV6-6 and TRBJ2-7; 8 bases are shared with TRBD1. The junction had 14 bases not matched to a gene; V was cut back by 6 bases and J by 4 bases. Germline values: CDR1 MNHNY, CDR2 SVGAGI (reference sequence). The CDR3 runs 16 residues. CDR3 DNA: TGTGCCAGCAGACTCTCAGGGGGCGCGGCCATGTACGAGCAGTACTTC. As protein: CASRLSGGAAMYEQYF.

The rearrangement links TRBV19 to TRBJ2-7, with TRBD1 matching 8 bases. CDR3 length: 14 amino acids. Per the germline V gene, CDR1 is LNHDA and CDR2 is SQIVND (reference sequence). V dropped 5 bases and J dropped 1; count of bases not matched to a gene: 4. The CDR3 loop is CASSFGQGSYEQYF. The CDR3 coding sequence is TGTGCCAGTAGTTTCGGACAGGGTTCCTACGAGCAGTACTTC.

The CDR3 reads CASSRDIGTEAFF. The CDR3 coding sequence is TGTGCCAGCAGTCGGGACATAGGCACTGAAGCTTTCTTT. The chain is built from TRBV28 and TRBJ1-1; TRBD1 is a possible D gene (6 bases). In germline, CDR1 is MDHEN, CDR2 SYDVKM. Trimming cost V 5 bases and J 4 bases, with 11 bases left between them. This CDR3 has 13 amino acids.

V gene TRBV2 combines with J gene TRBJ2-3, with D maybe TRBD2 (5 bases). The CDR3 totals 16 residues. The germline V gene has CDR1 SNHLY and CDR2 FYNNEI. V dropped 2 bases and J dropped 0 bases, with 12 bases sitting between them. The CDR3 reads CASSEWLAGSTDTQYF. CDR3 nucleotide sequence: TGTGCCAGCAGTGAATGGCTAGCTGGAAGCACAGATACGCAGTATTTT.

This chain joins TRBV9 and TRBJ2-7; 11 bases map to TRBD2. The CDR3 has 15 amino acids. V shed 3 bases, J shed 6 bases, and the junction held 8 bases outside the gene matches. From germline, CDR1 is SGDLS and CDR2 YYNGEE. CDR3: CASSALAGDRVEQYF. CDR3 DNA: TGTGCCAGCAGCGCACTAGCGGGAGACCGGGTCGAGCAGTACTTC.

This chain uses TRBV4-2 with TRBJ2-3; TRBD2 aligns across 10 bases. From germline, CDR1 is LGHNA and CDR2 YNFKEQ. The CDR3 runs to 18 residues. The ends lost 1 base at V and 1 base at J; junction bases unmatched: 8. DNA for the CDR3: TGTGCCAGCAGCCAAGTAGCCCCAGCGGGAGGGGGCACAGATACGCAGTATTTT. This codes for CASSQVAPAGGGTDTQYF.

This rearrangement joins TRBV5-1 to TRBJ2-7; TRBD1 aligns across 12 bases. V gave up 4 bases and J gave up 3 bases; unmatched junction bases: 5. Germline assignment: CDR1 SGHRS and CDR2 YFSETQ. CDR3 length: 15 residues. The CDR3 region has the DNA TGCGCCAGCAGCCTAGGGACAGGGGGCTTCTACGAGCAGTACTTC. Protein sequence: CASSLGTGGFYEQYF.

The chain has TRBV15 and TRBJ2-1, with 14 bases lining up with TRBD2. Losses at the gene ends were 3 bases for V and 8 bases for J; bases not matched to a gene: 0. Germline V gives CDR1 LNHNV, CDR2 YYDKDF (reference sequence). The CDR3 runs to 14 residues. The CDR3 DNA reads as TGTGCCACCAGCAGGGGACTAGCGGGAGATGAGCAGTTCTTC. Translated, it gives CATSRGLAGDEQFF.

V is TRBV30 and J is TRBJ2-4; a weak D match, TRBD1 (5 bases). V was shortened by 2 bases and J by 1 base, with 9 bases between the two germline ends. The V gene's germline CDR1 is GTSNPN and CDR2 SVGIG (reference sequence). The CDR3 is made up of 14 amino acids. For the CDR3, the DNA is TGTGCCTGGAGTTGGGCAGGGGCCAAAAACATTCAGTACTTC. Translation gives CAWSWAGAKNIQYF.

The chain has TRBV23-1 and TRBJ1-5, with D unclear. TRBV23-1 is an ORF, and what it does is uncertain. V was cut by 5 bases and J by 2 bases, with 16 bases left in between. CDR3 length: 16 residues. The CDR3 region is CASSASRRGGNQPQHF. The CDR3 DNA sequence: TGCGCCAGCAGTGCCTCGCGAAGAGGTGGCAATCAGCCCCAGCATTTT.

This clone was picked up one time. The rearrangement joins TRBV14 to TRBJ2-7; D gene uncertain. V lost 0 bases to trimming and J lost 3 bases, with 15 bases between them. There are 16 residues in the CDR3. Germline lookup yields CDR1 SGHDN and CDR2 FVKESK. The CDR3, as DNA: TGTGCCAGCAGCCAAGATAGAGCACTAAGCCACTACGAGCAGTACTTC. This encodes CASSQDRALSHYEQYF.

The rearrangement uses TRBV28 and TRBJ2-5; 7 nucleotides match TRBD2. The length of the CDR3 is 14 residues. J was trimmed by 2 bases and V by 4 bases; bases with no gene match: 4. Looked up from germline, CDR1 is MDHEN and CDR2 is SYDVKM. The CDR3 nucleotides read TGTGCCAGCAGTTCTTACGGGGGGCAAGAGACCCAGTACTTC. Translating it yields CASSSYGGQETQYF.

This chain links TRBV15 with TRBJ2-3; no clear D. Germline lookup yields CDR1 LNHNV and CDR2 YYDKDF (reference sequence). With 5 bases removed from V and 5 bases from J, the gap between germline ends came to 8 bases. CDR3 length: 12 residues. CDR3: CATSSGRDTQYF. The CDR3 nucleotides are TGTGCCACCAGCTCAGGCAGAGATACGCAGTATTTT.

The J gene is TRBJ2-7, the V gene TRBV6-5; 8 bases line up with TRBD2. Trimming took 6 bases from V and 2 from J; bases not matched to a gene: 9. The CDR3 totals 15 residues. Looked up from germline, CDR1 is MNHEY and CDR2 is SVGAGI. The DNA for the CDR3 is TGTGCCAGCAGACCCCTAGCGGGTATTGCCTACGAGCAGTACTTC. Translated, it gives CASRPLAGIAYEQYF.

This chain connects TRBV18 to TRBJ1-1, with D hard to call. V was shortened by 0 bases and J by 0 bases, with 17 bases between the two germline ends. The CDR3 spans 18 residues. CDR1 KGHSH and CDR2 LQKENI come from the germline V gene. Written as DNA, the CDR3 is TGTGCCAGCTCACCACCGAGGGCAGCCAACTTCATGAACACTGAAGCTTTCTTT. Protein sequence: CASSPPRAANFMNTEAFF. Combining the CDR3 with reference TRBV18 and TRBJ1-1 gives the whole variable domain NAGVMQNPRHLVRRRGQEARLRCSPMKGHSHVYWYRQLPEEGLKFMVYLQKENIIDESGMPKERFSAEFPKEGPSILRIQQVVRGDSAAYFCASSPPRAANFMNTEAFFGQGTRLTVV.

The rearrangement uses TRBV5-3 and TRBJ2-3; D is perhaps TRBD2 (6 bases). TRBV5-3 qualifies as an ORF whose function is uncertain. V lost 4 bases and J lost 6, with 24 bases in between. The CDR3 spans 17 residues. The CDR3 sequence is CARSRDFTTNLEDTQYF. The CDR3 DNA sequence: TGTGCCAGAAGCAGGGACTTCACCACCAACCTAGAGGATACGCAGTATTTT.

This rearrangement joins TRBV4-1 to TRBJ1-5; TRBD1 agrees at 11 bases. Germline CDR1 is MGHRA and CDR2 is YSYEKL. The CDR3 is 14 residues long. J was trimmed by 5 bases and V by 4 bases; bases with no gene match: 1. The CDR3 here is CASSLGQGDQPQHF. The CDR3 region has the DNA TGCGCCAGCAGCCTGGGACAGGGGGATCAGCCCCAGCATTTT.

The chain has TRBV18 and TRBJ2-7, with 8 nucleotides matching TRBD1. V gave up 5 bases and J gave up 9 bases; unmatched junction bases: 6. Germline V CDR1 and CDR2: KGHSH, LQKENI. The CDR3 runs to 12 residues. The CDR3 is CASSSYRGVQYF. CDR3 nucleotides: TGTGCCAGCTCATCATACAGGGGGGTGCAGTACTTC. The full variable domain, completed using reference TRBV18 and TRBJ2-7, is NAGVMQNPRHLVRRRGQEARLRCSPMKGHSHVYWYRQLPEEGLKFMVYLQKENIIDESGMPKERFSAEFPKEGPSILRIQQVVRGDSAAYFCASSSYRGVQYFGPGTRLTVT.

The chain recombines TRBV6-5 with TRBJ2-1, with a possible D match to TRBD2 (6 bases). The CDR3 is 14 amino acids. The V end was cut by 2 bases, the J end by 6 bases, with 11 bases between. The germline V gene has CDR1 MNHEY and CDR2 SVGAGI. CDR3 nucleotides: TGTGCCAGCAGTTACGGGGGGTCGGGCAATGAGCAGTTCTTC. It encodes CASSYGGSGNEQFF.

V and J are TRBV28 and TRBJ2-2; the match to TRBD2 covers 8 bases. The CDR3 is 15 residues long. V lost 6 bases to trimming and J lost 2 bases; unmatched junction nucleotides: 5. In germline, CDR1 is MDHEN, CDR2 SYDVKM. CDR3 DNA: TGTGCCAGCAGGAAACTAGCGGCCAACACCGGGGAGCTGTTTTTT. It yields the protein CASRKLAANTGELFF.

A few counts support this clone. This chain links TRBV29-1 with TRBJ1-3; D gene unclear. Per the germline V gene, CDR1 is SQVTM and CDR2 is ANQGSEA. V was cut by 6 bases and J by 0 bases, with 9 bases left in between. The length of the CDR3 is 13 residues. The CDR3: CSVAQTSGNTIYF. The CDR3 DNA is TGCAGCGTAGCGCAAACCTCTGGAAACACCATATATTTT.